What follows are 18 T cell receptor beta chains derived from one specimen sequenced in a study of spatial heterogeneity in lung cancer. Time point in this sample: sample taken at primary tumor resection. Whole RNA from tumor, nontumor lung or frozen PBMC was sequenced unsorted. TCRdb itself ran the 5' RACE reads through MiXCR, one entry per CDR3 protein. The data contain about 85,000 distinct CDR3 sequences, approximately 21% of them singletons. Here the sequenced sample was PBMCs, taken at surgery. The receptor set was obtained from a male donor with early-stage non-small cell lung cancer.

The sample holds a few counts of this clonotype. The rearrangement links TRBV9 to TRBJ2-4; the match to TRBD1 covers 9 bases. The V segment lost 0 bases and the J segment 2 bases; nucleotides outside the gene matches: 6. Germline V gene data show CDR1 as SGDLS and CDR2 as YYNGEE. The CDR3 sequence is 17 residues long. The CDR3 DNA sequence: TGTGCCAGCAGCGTAGGAGGGACAGGGTCGACCAAAAACATTCAGTACTTC. Encoded protein: CASSVGGTGSTKNIQYF.

This chain uses TRBV5-4 with TRBJ2-7, with TRBD2 matching 10 bases. J gave up 2 bases and V 4 bases, and 6 bases lay outside the gene matches. The CDR3 consists of 15 residues. In germline, CDR1 is SGHNT, CDR2 YYREEE (reference sequence). The CDR3 sequence: CASSVTSGAPYEQYF. CDR3 sequence (DNA): TGTGCCAGCAGCGTCACTAGCGGGGCACCCTACGAGCAGTACTTC.

The V and J genes are TRBV28 and TRBJ2-7; 7 positions agree with TRBD1. This CDR3 is 15 amino acids long. V gave up 6 bases and J gave up 4 bases; unmatched junction bases: 12. The germline V gene has CDR1 MDHEN and CDR2 SYDVKM. The CDR3 sequence is CASSLPRGRGYEQYF. CDR3 sequence (DNA): TGTGCCAGCAGCCTCCCTCGAGGCAGGGGGTACGAGCAGTACTTC.

J is TRBJ1-6 and V is TRBV28, with 8 positions matching TRBD1. V lost 10 bases to trimming and J lost 9 bases; unmatched junction nucleotides: 5. The CDR3 is made up of 12 amino acids. CDR1 is MDHEN and CDR2 is SYDVKM in the germline V gene. This chain's CDR3 is CATQGARSPLHF. The CDR3 coding sequence is TGTGCCACCCAGGGGGCGCGTTCACCCCTCCACTTT. The full variable domain, completed using reference TRBV28 and TRBJ1-6, is DVKVTQSSRYLVKRTGEKVFLECVQDMDHENMFWYRQDPGLGLRLIYFSYDVKMKEKGDIPEGYSVSREKKERFSLILESASTNQTSMYLCATQGARSPLHFGNGTRLTVT.

This clonotype was detected a few times. The V gene is TRBV20-1, the J gene TRBJ2-1; 10 bases are shared with TRBD2. The CDR3 is 18 residues long. Trimming removed 0 bases from V and 4 bases from J; junction bases left unmatched: 12. Germline lookup yields CDR1 DFQATT and CDR2 SNEGSKA (reference sequence). The CDR3 region has the DNA TGCAGTGCTAGAGATCTAGCGGGAGATGTACTGGATTACAATGAGCAGTTCTTC. Encoded protein: CSARDLAGDVLDYNEQFF.

The chain combines TRBV20-1 with TRBJ1-5; 8 nucleotides line up with TRBD1. CDR1 and CDR2 (germline): DFQATT, SNEGSKA (reference sequence). The V gene end was trimmed by 5 bases and the J gene end by 2 bases; junction bases not matched to a gene: 5. The CDR3 spans 14 residues. The CDR3 loop reads CSAEDRVGNQPQHF. The CDR3 DNA sequence: TGCAGTGCTGAGGACAGGGTCGGCAATCAGCCCCAGCATTTT.

This clonotype was seen many times. This chain links TRBV29-1 with TRBJ1-1, with D unresolved. The CDR3 is 12 amino acids. Trimming removed 7 bases from V and 2 bases from J, with 11 bases in between. CDR1 is SQVTM and CDR2 is ANQGSEA in the germline V gene. The CDR3 protein is CSAQRQNTEAFF. DNA for the CDR3: TGCAGCGCCCAGAGACAAAACACTGAAGCTTTCTTT. The full variable domain, in which reference TRBV29-1 and TRBJ1-1 provide the parts outside the CDR3, is SAVISQKPSRDICQRGTSLTIQCQVDSQVTMMFWYRQQPGQSLTLIATANQGSEATYESGFVIDKFPISRPNLTFSTLTVSNMSPEDSSIYLCSAQRQNTEAFFGQGTRLTVV.

V usage is TRBV28 and J usage is TRBJ1-5; 10 nucleotides match TRBD1. Trimming removed 7 bases from V and 6 bases from J; junction bases left unmatched: 6. The CDR3 contains 14 residues. Germline CDR1 and CDR2: MDHEN and SYDVKM. The CDR3 is CASKPGTGVQPQHF. The CDR3 DNA sequence: TGTGCCAGCAAACCCGGGACAGGGGTTCAGCCCCAGCATTTT.

This clonotype was observed many times. The chain uses TRBV7-9 and TRBJ1-4; D is perhaps TRBD1 (5 bases). With 4 bases removed from V and 8 bases from J, the gap between germline ends came to 17 bases. The CDR3 length is 15 residues. The germline V gene encodes CDR1 SEHNR and CDR2 FQNEAQ (reference sequence). CDR3 loop: CASSSDRIAGEKLFF. Here the CDR3 DNA reads TGTGCCAGCAGCTCGGACCGAATTGCAGGGGAAAAACTGTTTTTT.

This sequence joins TRBV27 and TRBJ1-5, with a tentative D call TRBD1 (5 bases). The germline V and J ends were trimmed by 5 bases and 1 base, with 9 bases remaining between them. The germline V gene encodes CDR1 MNHEY and CDR2 SMNVEV (reference sequence). This CDR3 spans 14 amino acids. CDR3 DNA: TGTGCCAGCAGTGAAGGGGACAGCAATCAGCCCCAGCATTTT. As protein: CASSEGDSNQPQHF.

This clonotype was seen a few times. CDR3 loop: CASSWGQGGNEQFF. The CDR3 DNA is TGTGCCAGCAGTTGGGGACAGGGGGGCAATGAGCAGTTCTTC. The chain is built from TRBV6-2 or TRBV6-3 and TRBJ2-1, with TRBD1 matching over 11 bases. V lost 4 bases and J lost 6; bases outside the gene matches: 2. The CDR3 consists of 14 residues. CDR1 is MNHEY, CDR2 SVGEGT, per germline.

The chain links TRBV20-1 to TRBJ2-7; D may be TRBD2 (6 bases). Germline V gene lookup returns CDR1 DFQATT and CDR2 SNEGSKA (reference sequence). With 3 bases removed from V and 0 bases from J, the gap between germline ends came to 12 bases. This CDR3 is 14 amino acids long. As DNA, the CDR3 is TGCAGTGCTAGCTCCGGGACTGCCTCCTACGAGCAGTACTTC. Translating gives CSASSGTASYEQYF.

This clonotype turned up a few times. CDR3: CSAVPRGAAGELFF. In DNA form, the CDR3 reads TGCAGTGCTGTTCCTAGGGGGGCGGCCGGGGAGCTGTTTTTT. This sequence joins TRBV20-1 and TRBJ2-2; D is perhaps TRBD1 or TRBD2 (6 bases each). The ends were cut back, 5 bases at V and 6 bases at J, with 16 bases in the middle. The CDR3 length is 14 residues. The germline CDR1 and CDR2 sequences are DFQATT and SNEGSKA (reference sequence).

This clonotype has a count of ten or more. This chain joins TRBV18 and TRBJ1-5; TRBD1 aligns across 7 bases. V shed 3 bases and J 6 bases; nucleotides not matched to a gene: 5. This CDR3 is 14 amino acids long. The germline gives CDR1 KGHSH, CDR2 LQKENI. The CDR3 bases are TGTGCCAGCTCACCGGCAGGGGGTGGTCAGCCCCAGCATTTT. This codes for CASSPAGGGQPQHF.

On this clonotype itself: The junction departs from germline at one end; a sequencing error may be responsible. V usage is TRBV7-3 and J usage is TRBJ2-7; 8 bases match TRBD1. The germline gives CDR1 SGHTA, CDR2 FQGTGA. The length of the CDR3 is 12 residues. The CDR3 DNA reads as TGTGGCAGCAGCGCAACAGGGGGCGAGCAGTACTTC. Protein sequence: CGSSATGGEQYF.

V gene TRBV7-6 combines with J gene TRBJ1-1, with D unresolved. Germline V gives CDR1 SGHVS, CDR2 FNYEAQ. The CDR3 contains 12 residues. Trimming took off 2 bases at V and 7 bases at J, with 8 bases between the two ends. The CDR3 nucleotides read TGTGCCAGCAGCTTAATAAGTGGTGAAGCTTTCTTT. It yields the protein CASSLISGEAFF.

The rearrangement joins TRBV29-1 to TRBJ2-3; TRBD2 matches at 7 bases. The CDR3 runs 12 residues. Trimming took 3 bases from V and 5 from J; bases not matched to a gene: 2. Germline CDR1 reads SQVTM; CDR2 reads ANQGSEA. CDR3: CSVDRGGDTQYF. The CDR3 DNA follows: TGCAGCGTTGATCGCGGGGGAGATACGCAGTATTTT.

Ten or more counts support this clonotype. V usage is TRBV29-1 and J usage is TRBJ2-3; 8 positions agree with TRBD1. Germline values: CDR1 SQVTM, CDR2 ANQGSEA. Germline trimming cut 6 bases from V and 2 bases from J; bases unmatched to any gene: 4. The length of the CDR3 is 13 residues. CDR3 sequence: CSVGQGNTDTQYF. The CDR3, as DNA: TGCAGCGTAGGACAGGGAAACACAGATACGCAGTATTTT.